There are a few counts of the clone carrying this T cell receptor beta chain. The data are from a study of cytomegalovirus exposure and HLA in healthy donors. At collection, donors were nominally healthy, but unrecorded immune exposures were probable. The PCR ran on 60 Vbeta and 13 Jbeta primers. Sequencing was performed with immunoSEQ multiplex PCR; in TCRdb, only in-frame clones are kept and a portion is missing. The table includes approximately 140,000 clones, approximately 72% detected once. Trimming took 0 bases from V and 2 from J, leaving 21 bases between them. CDR3 length equals 19 residues. Per germline, CDR1 SGHTA and CDR2 FQGNSA.

This TCR derives from a human donor in good health. Sequenced: PBMCs. This chain links TRBV7-2 with TRBJ2-3, with D maybe TRBD2 (6 bases). CDR3 nucleotide sequence: TGTGCCAGCAGCTTAGCCGCCTCGGGAGCGGGCCCACCCACAGATACGCAGTATTTT. This sequence encodes CASSLAASGAGPPTDTQYF.